These T cell receptor beta chains were read from a single sample in a study of OX40 agonist ivuxolimab in advanced cancers. Assay used: immunoSEQ multiplex PCR; TCRdb lists only in-frame clones, some missing. The table records about 86,000 clones, more than 80% of them present only once. The material sequenced was CD4+ or CD8+ T cells sorted from blood, taken in a trial of the OX40 agonist ivuxolimab. These receptors all come from an adult with an advanced solid tumor such as melanoma, head and neck, liver or kidney cancer. The CDR3 runs from the conserved cysteine through the conserved F or W. Fields, in order: clone size, D gene, V gene, J gene, CDR3 protein, CDR3 DNA. A D gene is named only where the DNA matches it firmly. Clone size is stated in some rows and not others, as once, few, many or a class when expanded.

NA	NA	TRBV7-2	TRBJ2-1	CASSWDISYNEQFF	TGTGCCAGCAGCTGGGACATCTCCTACAATGAGCAGTTCTTC
NA	TRBD2	TRBV19	TRBJ2-2	CASSTLAAEVELFF	TGTGCCAGTAGTACCCTAGCGGCCGAGGTGGAGCTGTTTTTT
NA	NA	TRBV11-2	TRBJ2-5	CASSPRIETQYF	TGTGCCAGCAGCCCCCGCATAGAGACCCAGTACTTC
NA	NA	TRBV5-4	TRBJ1-3	CASSSSQGRAGNTIYF	TGTGCCAGCAGCTCATCCCAGGGCCGGGCTGGAAACACCATATATTTT
NA	TRBD1	TRBV19	TRBJ1-5	CASRPGQGYSNQPQHF	TGTGCCAGTAGACCGGGACAGGGGTATAGCAATCAGCCCCAGCATTTT
NA	NA	TRBV2	TRBJ2-3	CASTGWSTIGTDTQYF	TGTGCCAGCACCGGATGGTCGACTATCGGCACAGATACGCAGTATTTT
NA	TRBD2	TRBV6-5	TRBJ2-7	CASSPTGREQYF	TGTGCCAGCAGTCCGACCGGGAGGGAGCAGTACTTC
NA	NA	TRBV5-1	TRBJ1-1	CASSLVAGTNTEAFF	TGCGCCAGCAGCTTGGTAGCGGGGACGAACACTGAAGCTTTCTTT
NA	TRBD1	TRBV23-1	TRBJ2-2	CASSQSVGRGYDTGELFF	TGCGCCAGCAGTCAATCTGTTGGCAGGGGGTACGACACCGGGGAGCTGTTTTTT
NA	NA	TRBV4-1	TRBJ2-3	CASSQDEGRTDTQYF	TGCGCCAGCAGCCAAGATGAGGGTCGGACAGATACGCAGTATTTT
NA	NA	TRBV27	TRBJ1-2	CASSSLGGQKFRYTF	TGTGCCAGCAGTTCCCTGGGAGGACAAAAATTTCGCTACACCTTC
few	TRBD2	TRBV5-1	TRBJ2-1	CASSGTSGISYNEQFF	TGCGCCAGCAGCGGAACTAGCGGGATCTCCTACAATGAGCAGTTCTTC
NA	NA	TRBV11-3	TRBJ2-1	CASSLGLLSYNEQFF	TGTGCCAGCAGCTTAGGACTCCTGTCCTACAATGAGCAGTTCTTC
NA	NA	TRBV28	TRBJ2-1	CASSLSPRLRGYNEQFF	TGTGCCAGCAGTTTGTCACCCCGACTGAGGGGCTACAATGAGCAGTTCTTC
few	TRBD1	TRBV7-8	TRBJ1-4	CASSLPRGGTGVEKLFF	TGTGCCAGCAGTTTACCGAGGGGCGGGACAGGGGTCGAAAAACTGTTTTTT
NA	TRBD2	TRBV9	TRBJ2-1	CASSVGLGLAGGNEQFF	TGTGCCAGCAGCGTAGGACTGGGCCTAGCGGGAGGAAATGAGCAGTTCTTC
NA	NA	TRBV19	TRBJ1-2	CASSIGEMNYGYTF	TGTGCCAGTAGTATAGGCGAGATGAACTATGGCTACACCTTC
once	TRBD1	TRBV6-1	TRBJ2-7	CASRGQGSYEQYF	TGTGCCAGCAGAGGACAGGGTAGCTACGAGCAGTACTTC
NA	NA	TRBV5-4	TRBJ2-2	CASSLYQVNTGELFF	TGTGCCAGCAGCTTGTACCAGGTGAACACCGGGGAGCTGTTTTTT
few	TRBD2	TRBV5-4	TRBJ2-7	CASSSGGSSGSFRYF	TGTGCCAGCAGCTCTGGAGGTTCTAGCGGGAGTTTCCGCTACTTC
NA	TRBD1	TRBV6-6	TRBJ2-7	CASSYTRDRGEQYF	TGTGCCAGCAGTTACACCCGGGACAGGGGCGAGCAGTACTTC
NA	TRBD1	TRBV19	TRBJ1-2	CASSRDRDYGYTF	TGTGCCAGTAGTAGGGACAGGGACTATGGCTACACCTTC
NA	NA	TRBV5-1	TRBJ2-7	CASSLALGDEQYF	TGCGCCAGCAGCTTGGCCTTAGGGGACGAGCAGTACTTC
NA	TRBD1	TRBV5-1	TRBJ2-5	CASSQITGGQETQYF	TGCGCCAGCAGTCAAATAACAGGGGGCCAAGAGACCCAGTACTTC
NA	TRBD2	TRBV4-1	TRBJ2-3	CASSQVHSGSGTDTQYF	TGCGCCAGCAGCCAAGTTCATAGCGGGAGTGGCACAGATACGCAGTATTTT
NA	NA	TRBV6-1	TRBJ2-5	CASSEFRWGTPETQYF	TGTGCCAGCAGTGAATTTCGTTGGGGGACTCCAGAGACCCAGTACTTC
NA	NA	TRBV7-3	TRBJ2-2	CASSLTAGQRNTGELFF	TGTGCCAGCAGCTTAACAGCGGGACAAAGGAACACCGGGGAGCTGTTTTTT
NA	TRBD2	TRBV2	TRBJ2-6	CASRTTSGPSGANVLTF	TGTGCCAGCAGGACAACTAGCGGGCCCTCTGGGGCCAACGTCCTGACTTTC
NA	NA	TRBV20-1	TRBJ1-2	CSARAGSPYTF	TGCAGTGCTAGAGCTGGCAGCCCCTACACCTTC
once	NA	TRBV6-5	TRBJ1-2	CASSYVGRGYGYTF	TGTGCCAGCAGTTACGTGGGACGGGGGTATGGCTACACCTTC
NA	NA	TRBV6-5	TRBJ2-7	CASSYSRDTYEQYF	TGTGCCAGCAGTTACTCGAGGGACACCTACGAGCAGTACTTC
NA	NA	TRBV10-3	TRBJ2-5	CAISEGPGEQETQYF	TGTGCCATCAGTGAGGGACCAGGAGAGCAAGAGACCCAGTACTTC
NA	NA	TRBV27	TRBJ2-7	CASSLHGQNYEQYF	TGTGCCAGCAGTTTACACGGACAGAACTACGAGCAGTACTTC
NA	NA	TRBV11-2	TRBJ2-3	CASSQDGTRTDTQYF	TGTGCCAGCAGCCAGGACGGGACTCGCACAGATACGCAGTATTTT
NA	TRBD2	TRBV11-3	TRBJ2-1	CASSPRVAGVNEQFF	TGTGCCAGCAGCCCCCGTGTAGCGGGAGTTAATGAGCAGTTCTTC
once	NA	TRBV6-5	TRBJ2-7	CASSYVRTAGYEQYF	TGTGCCAGCAGTTACGTTCGGACAGCGGGCTACGAGCAGTACTTC
NA	TRBD1	TRBV5-1	TRBJ2-7	CASSPRDRSSYEQYF	TGCGCCAGCAGCCCCCGGGACAGGTCCTCCTACGAGCAGTACTTC
NA	NA	TRBV5-1	TRBJ2-1	CASSLSREQFF	TGCGCCAGCAGCTTGAGTCGTGAGCAGTTCTTC
NA	NA	TRBV9	TRBJ2-7	CASSSGSSYEQYF	TGTGCCAGCAGCTCAGGGTCCTCCTACGAGCAGTACTTC
few	NA	TRBV6-1	TRBJ2-7	CASSREWGHEQYF	TGTGCCAGCAGCAGGGAGTGGGGCCACGAGCAGTACTTC
NA	NA	TRBV11-3	TRBJ1-1	CASSLERAEAFF	TGTGCCAGCAGCTTAGAGAGGGCTGAAGCTTTCTTT
NA	NA	TRBV27	TRBJ1-1	CASRPARFRGHTEAFF	TGTGCCAGCAGACCCGCACGTTTCAGGGGTCACACTGAAGCTTTCTTT
NA	NA	TRBV10-2	TRBJ2-5	CASSESGETQYF	TGCGCCAGCAGTGAGTCGGGAGAGACCCAGTACTTC
NA	NA	TRBV10-1	TRBJ1-1	CASSDSTVNTEAFF	TGCGCCAGCAGTGACTCGACGGTGAACACTGAAGCTTTCTTT
NA	TRBD2	TRBV6-1	TRBJ2-1	CASSGGIAGASRVSQFF	TGTGCCAGCAGTGGGGGAATAGCGGGAGCCTCGAGGGTGAGTCAGTTCTTC
NA	NA	TRBV7-8	TRBJ1-2	CASSPSRESSNYGYTF	TGTGCCAGCAGCCCCTCGAGGGAGAGTTCTAACTATGGCTACACCTTC
NA	NA	TRBV28	TRBJ2-3	CASSSGWTSTDTQYF	TGTGCCAGCAGTTCGGGCTGGACTAGCACAGATACGCAGTATTTT
NA	NA	TRBV6-6	TRBJ1-5	CASSLGQSSNQPQHF	TGTGCCAGCAGCCTCGGACAGAGTAGCAATCAGCCCCAGCATTTT
NA	TRBD1	TRBV6-1	TRBJ2-7	CASSESGTGSYEQYF	TGTGCCAGCAGTGAAAGTGGGACAGGGTCCTACGAGCAGTACTTC
NA	TRBD1	TRBV7-8	TRBJ2-7	CASSAGTGGYEQYF	TGTGCCAGCAGCGCCGGGACAGGGGGCTACGAGCAGTACTTC